The clone carrying this T cell receptor (beta chain) has at least ten counts. Its target is unknown. These data originate in a study of breast tumors, draining lymph nodes, adjacent tissues. Notes on the study in general: Most tumor T cells seemingly derive from lymph node, then expand in tumor. Compared with lymph nodes, tumors were less diverse; compared with nontumor tissue, more.

The CDR3 runs to 15 residues. Trimming removed 5 bases at V and 6 bases at J, with 17 bases between. Germline-derived CDR1 and CDR2 are SGHNT and YENEEA. Breast cancer patients provided tissue from their axillary draining lymph nodes. TCRdb reprocessed the multiplex PCR reads via MiXCR and lists one record per CDR3 protein. Of 200,000 to 250,000 distinct CDR3 sequences in the sample, roughly 32% were seen once. Material: axillary lymph node tissue. The gene calls are TRBV11-3 and TRBJ2-1; tentative D call: TRBD2 (5 bases). This TCR was sampled from a female donor with breast cancer. Some clones in this sample may be carry-over from other donors' samples. CDR3 residues: CASSPGVAKTNEQFF. Written as DNA, the CDR3 is TGTGCCAGCAGCCCCGGGGTAGCGAAAACCAATGAGCAGTTCTTC.